This entry lists 18 T cell receptor beta chains sequenced from one sample in a study of blood T cell repertoires in COVID-19. Data came from immunoSEQ multiplex PCR; TCRdb stores just in-frame clones and leaves some out. The table includes around 360,000 clones, roughly 86% detected once. Input material: PBMCs or T cells enriched from blood (not recorded which). The receptors derive from a man between 40 and 49 years old in a cohort exposed to, infected with or recovered from COVID-19 (not recorded which).

This clone has ten or more counts. The chain carries TRBV18 and TRBJ2-7; D perhaps matches TRBD2 (5 bases). This CDR3 comprises 14 residues. CDR1 is KGHSH and CDR2 is LQKENI in the germline V gene. V gave up 3 bases and J gave up 0 bases, with 9 bases separating them. The CDR3: CASSPFSDSYEQYF. The DNA for the CDR3 is TGTGCCAGCTCACCTTTTAGCGACTCCTACGAGCAGTACTTC.

The V call is TRBV12-5, the J call TRBJ1-1; D may be TRBD1 (5 bases). Germline CDR1 LGHNT, CDR2 FRNRAP. The CDR3 contains 15 residues. V dropped 0 bases and J dropped 1 base, with 9 bases sitting between them. The CDR3 region is CASGLVRDRNTEAFF. In DNA, the CDR3 is TGTGCTAGTGGTTTGGTAAGAGACAGGAACACTGAAGCTTTCTTT.

The chain carries TRBV27 and TRBJ2-7; TRBD2 agrees at 7 bases. J gave up 4 bases and V 6 bases, and 12 bases lay outside the gene matches. This CDR3 spans 15 amino acids. Germline V lookup: CDR1 MNHEY, CDR2 SMNVEV (reference sequence). The CDR3 reads CASRPREGLTYEQYF. In DNA form, the CDR3 reads TGTGCCAGCAGACCGAGGGAGGGACTGACTTACGAGCAGTACTTC.

This rearrangement joins TRBV5-1 to TRBJ2-5, with TRBD1 matching over 7 bases. Germline lookup yields CDR1 SGHRS and CDR2 YFSETQ. Losses at the gene ends were 5 bases for V and 2 bases for J; bases not matched to a gene: 9. The CDR3 is 15 residues long. The CDR3 here is CASSIFGTAQETQYF. CDR3 nucleotides: TGCGCCAGCAGTATTTTCGGGACAGCGCAAGAGACCCAGTACTTC.

The gene calls are TRBV24-1 and TRBJ2-7, with 10 bases fitting TRBD2. This CDR3 spans 15 amino acids. Germline CDR1 KGHDR, CDR2 SFDVKD. V lost 6 bases, J lost 2 bases, and 6 bases stayed unmatched. CDR3 sequence reads: CATSPAGGPTYEQYF. CDR3 in DNA: TGTGCCACCAGTCCAGCGGGAGGGCCAACCTACGAGCAGTACTTC.

The rearrangement uses TRBV21-1 and TRBJ1-2; the table's D call of TRBD1 was not tested on the DNA. TRBV21-1 represents a pseudogene. The CDR3 is made up of 14 amino acids. CDR3 nucleotide sequence: TGTGCCAGCATCATACCGGGACAACTCTATGGCTACACCTTC. Encoded protein: CASIIPGQLYGYTF.

CDR3 residues: CASSLAGLAINEQFF. The CDR3 region has the DNA TGCGCCAGCAGCTTGGCGGGACTAGCTATAAATGAGCAGTTCTTC. The chain has TRBV5-1 and TRBJ2-1; 9 nucleotides align to TRBD2. This CDR3 has 15 residues. Germline V lookup: CDR1 SGHRS, CDR2 YFSETQ. The trim removed 0 bases at V and 7 bases at J, leaving 5 bases unmatched.

The table lists this clone with a count of one. The chain employs TRBV19 and TRBJ2-7, with TRBD2 matching over 12 bases. Germline lookup yields CDR1 LNHDA and CDR2 SQIVND (reference sequence). This CDR3 has 14 amino acids. J gave up 5 bases and V 6 bases, and 5 bases lay outside the gene matches. CDR3 residues: CASRTSGSFHEQYF. In nucleotides, the CDR3 is TGTGCCAGTAGGACTAGCGGGAGTTTTCACGAGCAGTACTTC. The variable domain in full, with the rest retrieved from reference TRBV19 and TRBJ2-7, is DGGITQSPKYLFRKEGQNVTLSCEQNLNHDAMYWYRQDPGQGLRLIYYSQIVNDFQKGDIAEGYSVSREKKESFPLTVTSAQKNPTAFYLCASRTSGSFHEQYFGPGTRLTVT.

This clone was recorded only once. The chain uses TRBV21-1 and TRBJ2-1; TRBD1, the table's D call, was not compared with the DNA. TRBV21-1 has pseudogene status. The CDR3 has 15 amino acids. CDR3 protein: CASSWAQSSYNEQFF. The CDR3 nucleotides are TGTGCCAGCAGCTGGGCCCAGAGCTCCTACAATGAGCAGTTCTTC.

V gene TRBV18 combines with J gene TRBJ1-1; the match to TRBD1 covers 7 bases. This CDR3 is 14 amino acids long. From germline, CDR1 is KGHSH and CDR2 LQKENI. The V gene end was trimmed by 2 bases and the J gene end by 1 base; junction bases not matched to a gene: 1. CDR3 protein: CASSPTGANTEAFF. The CDR3 DNA is TGTGCCAGCTCACCAACAGGGGCGAACACTGAAGCTTTCTTT.

This clone was detected only a few times. This CDR3 is CASSNVPGQGNGYTF. The CDR3 bases are TGTGCCAGCAGCAACGTTCCGGGACAGGGGAATGGCTACACCTTC. This chain joins TRBV21-1 and TRBJ1-2; the listed D gene, TRBD1, was not tested against the DNA. TRBV21-1 is reported as a pseudogene. The length of the CDR3 is 15 residues.

The genes are TRBV5-1 and TRBJ2-3, with TRBD2 as a possible D gene (6 bases). Trimming left V 7 bases short and J 0 bases short, with 12 bases between. CDR3 length: 14 amino acids. Germline-derived CDR1 and CDR2 are SGHRS and YFSETQ. The DNA for the CDR3 is TGCGCCAGCCAAATTAGCGGCAGCACAGATACGCAGTATTTT. Translation gives CASQISGSTDTQYF.

In regard to this clone: A junction end diverges from the germline sequence, so it may reflect a read error. This sequence joins TRBV19 and TRBJ2-1; 16 nucleotides match TRBD2. This CDR3 contains 16 residues. Germline V gene sequence: CDR1 LNHDA, CDR2 SQIVND (reference sequence). The CDR3 sequence: CASSSVFGTSGRAVIF. The CDR3 coding sequence is TGTGCCAGTAGTAGTGTTTTTGGGACTAGCGGGAGGGCGGTGATCTTC.

The chain recombines TRBV6-1 with TRBJ1-5; D is unclear. The CDR3 is 15 residues long. Germline CDR1 reads MNHNS; CDR2 reads SASEGT. The V gene lost 2 bases and the J gene lost 4 bases, with 12 bases spanning the gap. CDR3 in DNA: TGTGCCAGCAGTGAAACTTTCATACAGAATCAGCCCCAGCATTTT. It translates to CASSETFIQNQPQHF.

The gene calls are TRBV4-2 and TRBJ1-2; D uncertain. This CDR3 spans 16 amino acids. Trimming removed 0 bases at V and 8 bases at J, with 19 bases between. CDR1 and CDR2 (germline): LGHNA, YNFKEQ. CDR3: CASSQEGLSGGVGYTF. The CDR3, as DNA: TGTGCCAGCAGCCAAGAAGGACTCAGTGGCGGGGTCGGCTACACCTTC.

The rearrangement links TRBV19 to TRBJ1-2; 8 bases fit TRBD1. Trimming took 4 bases from V and 4 from J; bases not matched to a gene: 8. Germline loops: CDR1 LNHDA, CDR2 SQIVND (reference sequence). The CDR3 runs to 15 residues. The CDR3 DNA follows: TGTGCCAGTAGTACCAGGGGGCTTGGAGGCTATGGCTACACCTTC. Its protein is CASSTRGLGGYGYTF.

V usage is TRBV6-1 and J usage is TRBJ2-7; the D gene is possibly TRBD2 (6 bases). Germline V gives CDR1 MNHNS, CDR2 SASEGT. The CDR3 has 15 residues. Between the trimmed V and J ends, which lost 5 bases and 2 bases, there was a span of 16 bases. Here the CDR3 reads CASSSVGGYPYEQYF. The CDR3 nucleotides are TGTGCCAGCAGTTCGGTGGGAGGCTACCCCTACGAGCAGTACTTC.

The rearrangement joins TRBV2 to TRBJ1-1; TRBD1 might be the D (6 bases). V was clipped by 5 bases and J by 10 bases, with 20 bases between them. The CDR3 covers 14 residues. CDR1 SNHLY and CDR2 FYNNEI come from the germline V gene. The CDR3 DNA is TGTGCCAGCAGTACAGGGTGGGTAGGTCCGGGAGCTTTCTTT. Amino acids: CASSTGWVGPGAFF.